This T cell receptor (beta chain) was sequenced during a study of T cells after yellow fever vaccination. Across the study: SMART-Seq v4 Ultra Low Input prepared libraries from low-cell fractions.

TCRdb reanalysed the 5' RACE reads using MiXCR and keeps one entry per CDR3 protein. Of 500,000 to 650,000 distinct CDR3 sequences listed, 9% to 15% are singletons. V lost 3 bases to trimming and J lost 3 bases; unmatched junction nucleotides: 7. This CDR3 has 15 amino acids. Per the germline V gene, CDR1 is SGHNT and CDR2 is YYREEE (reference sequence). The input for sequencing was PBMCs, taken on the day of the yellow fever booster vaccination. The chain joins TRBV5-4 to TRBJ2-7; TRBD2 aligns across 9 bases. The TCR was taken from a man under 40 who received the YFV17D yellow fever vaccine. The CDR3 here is CASSYLSGSSYEQYF. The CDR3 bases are TGTGCCAGCAGCTACCTTAGCGGGAGTAGCTACGAGCAGTACTTC.